This TCR beta chain emerged from a study of T cell responses to AZD1222 COVID-19 vaccine. TCRdb keeps only in-frame clones here, not all; method: immunoSEQ multiplex PCR. The sample yields around 180,000 clones, about 85% seen once. There are 14 residues in the CDR3. Germline CDR1 is MGHRA and CDR2 is YSYEKL. The junction had 5 bases not matched to a gene; V was cut back by 3 bases and J by 5 bases. Findings and limits, study-wide: Donors, mostly white British, included more females; clonal diversity was possibly underestimated.

As regards this clone: Its antigen remains unidentified.

The V gene is TRBV4-1, the J gene TRBJ2-7, with TRBD1 matching over 9 bases. The receptor comes from an adult in good health. Here the sequenced sample was peripheral blood, taken on day 0 of AZD1222 vaccination. CDR3 in amino acids: CASSHAGTGNEQYF. As DNA, the CDR3 is TGCGCCAGCAGCCATGCCGGGACAGGGAACGAGCAGTACTTC.